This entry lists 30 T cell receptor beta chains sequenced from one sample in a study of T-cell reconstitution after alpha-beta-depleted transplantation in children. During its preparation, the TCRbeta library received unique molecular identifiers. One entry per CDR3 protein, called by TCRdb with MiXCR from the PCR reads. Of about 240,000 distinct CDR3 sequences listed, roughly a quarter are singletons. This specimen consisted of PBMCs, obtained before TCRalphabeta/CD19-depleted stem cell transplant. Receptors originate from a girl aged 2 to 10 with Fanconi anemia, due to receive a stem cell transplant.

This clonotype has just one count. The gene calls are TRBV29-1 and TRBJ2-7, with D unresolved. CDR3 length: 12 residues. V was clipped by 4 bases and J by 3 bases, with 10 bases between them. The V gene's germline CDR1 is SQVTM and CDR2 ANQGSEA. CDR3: CSVGIPSYEQYF. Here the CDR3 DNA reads TGCAGCGTTGGAATCCCAAGCTACGAGCAGTACTTC.

The DNA for the CDR3 is TGTGCCAGCAGCCTCCTAGGGGCCCTGAACACCGGGGAGCTGTTTTTT. Translating gives CASSLLGALNTGELFF. The chain uses TRBV7-2 and TRBJ2-2; possibly TRBD1 for D (5 bases). The CDR3 is 16 amino acids. Germline assignment: CDR1 SGHTA and CDR2 FQGNSA. V dropped 5 bases and J dropped 1 base, with 14 bases sitting between them.

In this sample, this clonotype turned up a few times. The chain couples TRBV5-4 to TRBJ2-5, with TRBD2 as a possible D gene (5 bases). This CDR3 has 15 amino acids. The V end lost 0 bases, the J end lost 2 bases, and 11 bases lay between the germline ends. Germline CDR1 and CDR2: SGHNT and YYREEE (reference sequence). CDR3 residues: CASSLAGVGQETQYF. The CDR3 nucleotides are TGTGCCAGCAGCTTGGCCGGGGTTGGACAAGAGACCCAGTACTTC. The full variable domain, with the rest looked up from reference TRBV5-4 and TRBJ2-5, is ETGVTQSPTHLIKTRGQQVTLRCSSQSGHNTVSWYQQALGQGPQFIFQYYREEENGRGNFPPRFSGLQFPNYSSELNVNALELDDSALYLCASSLAGVGQETQYFGPGTRLLVL.

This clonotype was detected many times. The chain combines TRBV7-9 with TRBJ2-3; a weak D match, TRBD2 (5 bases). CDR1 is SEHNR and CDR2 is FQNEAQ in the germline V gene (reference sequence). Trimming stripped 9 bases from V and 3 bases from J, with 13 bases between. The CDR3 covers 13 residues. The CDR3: CASAAGETDTQYF. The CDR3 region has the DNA TGTGCCAGTGCCGCGGGCGAAACAGATACGCAGTATTTT.

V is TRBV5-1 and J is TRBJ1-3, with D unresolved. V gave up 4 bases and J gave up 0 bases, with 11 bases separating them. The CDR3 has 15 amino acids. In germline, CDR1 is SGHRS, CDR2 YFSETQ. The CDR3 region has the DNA TGCGCCAGCAGCCCGAGGACCGGCTCTGGAAACACCATATATTTT. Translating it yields CASSPRTGSGNTIYF.

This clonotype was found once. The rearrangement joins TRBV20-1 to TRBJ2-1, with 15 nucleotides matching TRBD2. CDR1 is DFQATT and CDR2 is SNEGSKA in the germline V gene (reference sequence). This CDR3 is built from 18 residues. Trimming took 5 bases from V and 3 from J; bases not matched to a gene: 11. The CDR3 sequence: CSAEIGTSGRRDYNEQFF. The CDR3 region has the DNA TGCAGTGCTGAAATAGGGACTAGCGGGAGGAGAGACTACAATGAGCAGTTCTTC.

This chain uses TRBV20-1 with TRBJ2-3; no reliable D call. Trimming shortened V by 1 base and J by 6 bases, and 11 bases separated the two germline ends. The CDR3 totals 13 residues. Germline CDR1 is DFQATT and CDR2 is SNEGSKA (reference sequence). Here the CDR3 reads CSARGASADTQYF. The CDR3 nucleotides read TGCAGTGCTAGAGGGGCTTCCGCCGATACGCAGTATTTT.

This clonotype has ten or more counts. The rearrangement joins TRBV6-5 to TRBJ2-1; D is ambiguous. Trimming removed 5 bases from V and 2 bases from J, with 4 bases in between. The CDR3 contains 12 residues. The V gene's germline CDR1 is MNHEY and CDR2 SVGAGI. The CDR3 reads CASSRTYNEQFF. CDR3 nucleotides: TGTGCCAGCAGTCGGACCTACAATGAGCAGTTCTTC.

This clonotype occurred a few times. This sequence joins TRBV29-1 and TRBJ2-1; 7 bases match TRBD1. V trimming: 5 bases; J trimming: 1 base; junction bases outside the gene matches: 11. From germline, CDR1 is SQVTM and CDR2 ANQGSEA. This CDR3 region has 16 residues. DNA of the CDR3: TGCAGCGTTAGGGCCGTCCGGGACAGATCCTACAATGAGCAGTTCTTC. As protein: CSVRAVRDRSYNEQFF.

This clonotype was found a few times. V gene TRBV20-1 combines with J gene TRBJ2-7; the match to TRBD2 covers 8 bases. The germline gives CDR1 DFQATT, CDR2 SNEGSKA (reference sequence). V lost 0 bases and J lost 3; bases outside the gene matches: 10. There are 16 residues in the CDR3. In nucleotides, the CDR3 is TGCAGTGCTAGAGATCGAGAACGGGGGGGCAACTACGAGCAGTACTTC. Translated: CSARDRERGGNYEQYF.

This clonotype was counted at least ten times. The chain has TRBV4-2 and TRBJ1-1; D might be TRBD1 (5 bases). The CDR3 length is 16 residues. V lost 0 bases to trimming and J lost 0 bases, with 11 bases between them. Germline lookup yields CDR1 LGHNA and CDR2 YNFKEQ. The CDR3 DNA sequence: TGTGCCAGCAGCCAAGAGGGGGACCGTATGAACACTGAAGCTTTCTTT. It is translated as CASSQEGDRMNTEAFF.

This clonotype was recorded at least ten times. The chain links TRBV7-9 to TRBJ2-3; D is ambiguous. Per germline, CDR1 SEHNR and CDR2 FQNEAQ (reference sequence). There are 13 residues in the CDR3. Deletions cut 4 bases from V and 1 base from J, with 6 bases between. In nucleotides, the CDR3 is TGTGCCAGCAGCTCACTTGGCACAGATACGCAGTATTTT. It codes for CASSSLGTDTQYF.

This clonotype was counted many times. CDR3 protein: CATSRDGSGSHGYTF. The CDR3 nucleotides are TGTGCCACCAGCAGAGATGGCTCCGGGTCCCATGGCTACACCTTC. The chain recombines TRBV15 with TRBJ1-2; D gene ambiguous. V gave up 0 bases and J gave up 6 bases, with 14 bases separating them. This CDR3 contains 15 residues. Germline loops: CDR1 LNHNV, CDR2 YYDKDF (reference sequence).

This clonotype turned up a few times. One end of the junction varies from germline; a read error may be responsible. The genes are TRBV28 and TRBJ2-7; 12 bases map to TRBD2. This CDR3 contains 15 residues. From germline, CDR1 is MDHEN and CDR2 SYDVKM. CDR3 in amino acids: CASSLSLAGGFEHSF. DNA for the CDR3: TGTGCCAGCAGTTTATCCCTAGCGGGAGGGTTCGAGCATTCCTTC.

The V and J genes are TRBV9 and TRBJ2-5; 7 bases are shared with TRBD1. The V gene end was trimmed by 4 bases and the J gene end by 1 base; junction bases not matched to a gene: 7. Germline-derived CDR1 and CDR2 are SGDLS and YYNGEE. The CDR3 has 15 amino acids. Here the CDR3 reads CASSPWDSLQETQYF. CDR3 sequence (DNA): TGTGCCAGCAGCCCTTGGGACAGCCTCCAAGAGACCCAGTACTTC.

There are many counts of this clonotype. The CDR3: CASYRGLEETQYF. The CDR3 nucleotides read TGTGCCAGCTACAGGGGGCTAGAAGAGACCCAGTACTTC. The genes are TRBV6-1 and TRBJ2-5; 9 nucleotides match TRBD1. CDR3 length equals 13 residues. Germline CDR1 reads MNHNS; CDR2 reads SASEGT. V lost 8 bases to trimming and J lost 3 bases; unmatched junction nucleotides: 4.

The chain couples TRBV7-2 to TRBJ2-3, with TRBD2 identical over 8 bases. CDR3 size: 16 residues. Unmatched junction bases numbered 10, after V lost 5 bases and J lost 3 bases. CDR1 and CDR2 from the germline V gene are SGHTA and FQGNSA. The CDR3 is CASSVNPGLGTDTQYF. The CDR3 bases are TGTGCCAGCAGCGTAAACCCGGGACTAGGGACAGATACGCAGTATTTT.

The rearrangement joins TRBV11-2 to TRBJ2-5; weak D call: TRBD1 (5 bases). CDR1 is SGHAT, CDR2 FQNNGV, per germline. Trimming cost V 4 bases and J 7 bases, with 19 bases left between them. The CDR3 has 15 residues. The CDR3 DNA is TGTGCCAGCAGCTATAGGGGTGACCCAGGATCGACCCAGTACTTC. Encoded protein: CASSYRGDPGSTQYF.

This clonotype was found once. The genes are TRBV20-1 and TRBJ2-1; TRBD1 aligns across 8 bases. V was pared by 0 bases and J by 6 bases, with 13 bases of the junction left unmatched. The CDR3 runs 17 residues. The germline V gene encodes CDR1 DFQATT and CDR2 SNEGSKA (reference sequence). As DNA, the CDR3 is TGCAGTGCTAGAGATTGGGGAGACCAGGGGGCTGGCAATGAGCAGTTCTTC. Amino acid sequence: CSARDWGDQGAGNEQFF.

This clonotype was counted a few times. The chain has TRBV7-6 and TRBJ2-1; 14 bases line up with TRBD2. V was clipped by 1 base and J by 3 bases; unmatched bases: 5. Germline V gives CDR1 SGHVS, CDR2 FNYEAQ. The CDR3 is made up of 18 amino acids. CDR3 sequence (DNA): TGTGCCAGCAGCTTAGTCGGGACTAGCGGGGGCAGCTACAATGAGCAGTTCTTC. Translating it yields CASSLVGTSGGSYNEQFF.

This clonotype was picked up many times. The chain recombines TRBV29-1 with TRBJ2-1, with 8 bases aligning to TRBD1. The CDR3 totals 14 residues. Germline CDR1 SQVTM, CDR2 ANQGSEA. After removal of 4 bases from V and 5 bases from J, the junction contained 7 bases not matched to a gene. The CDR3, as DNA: TGCAGCGTTGTACGGACAGGGAGAGACAATGAGCAGTTCTTC. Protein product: CSVVRTGRDNEQFF.

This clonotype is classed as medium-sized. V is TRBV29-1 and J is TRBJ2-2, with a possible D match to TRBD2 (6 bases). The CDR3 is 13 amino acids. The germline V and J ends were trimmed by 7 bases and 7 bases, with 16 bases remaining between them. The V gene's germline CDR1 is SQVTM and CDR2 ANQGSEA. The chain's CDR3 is CSATSPLGGELFF. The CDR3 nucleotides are TGCAGCGCGACTAGTCCGTTGGGCGGGGAGCTGTTTTTT.

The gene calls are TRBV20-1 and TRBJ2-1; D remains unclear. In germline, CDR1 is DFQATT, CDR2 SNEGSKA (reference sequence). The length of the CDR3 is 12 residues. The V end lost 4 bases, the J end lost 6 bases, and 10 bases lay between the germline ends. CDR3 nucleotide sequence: TGCAGTGCTATCACGATGTCCAATGAGCAGTTCTTC. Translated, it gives CSAITMSNEQFF.

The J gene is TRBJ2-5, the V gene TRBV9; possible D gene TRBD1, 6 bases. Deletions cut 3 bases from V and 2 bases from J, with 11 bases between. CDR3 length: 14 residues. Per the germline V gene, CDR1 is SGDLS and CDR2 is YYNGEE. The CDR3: CASSARTDQETQYF. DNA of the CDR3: TGTGCCAGCAGCGCCCGGACAGATCAAGAGACCCAGTACTTC.

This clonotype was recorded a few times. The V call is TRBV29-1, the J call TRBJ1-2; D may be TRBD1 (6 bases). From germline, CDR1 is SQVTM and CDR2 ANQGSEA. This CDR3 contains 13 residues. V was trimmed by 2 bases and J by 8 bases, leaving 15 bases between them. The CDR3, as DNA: TGCAGCGTTGAACCGTTACAGGGCGCCGGCTACACCTTC. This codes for CSVEPLQGAGYTF.

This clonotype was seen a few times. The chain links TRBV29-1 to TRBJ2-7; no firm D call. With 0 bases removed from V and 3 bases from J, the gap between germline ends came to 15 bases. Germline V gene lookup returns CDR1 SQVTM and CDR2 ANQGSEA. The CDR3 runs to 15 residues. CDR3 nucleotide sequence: TGCAGCGTTGAAGATCGAGCTGGAACCAACTACGAGCAGTACTTC. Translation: CSVEDRAGTNYEQYF.

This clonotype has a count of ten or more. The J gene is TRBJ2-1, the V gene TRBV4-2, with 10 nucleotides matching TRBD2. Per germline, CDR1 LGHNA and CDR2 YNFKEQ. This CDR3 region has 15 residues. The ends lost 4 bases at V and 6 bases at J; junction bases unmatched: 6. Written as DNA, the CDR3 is TGTGCCAGCAGCCGCCACCTAGCGGGAGCCAATGAGCAGTTCTTC. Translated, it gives CASSRHLAGANEQFF.

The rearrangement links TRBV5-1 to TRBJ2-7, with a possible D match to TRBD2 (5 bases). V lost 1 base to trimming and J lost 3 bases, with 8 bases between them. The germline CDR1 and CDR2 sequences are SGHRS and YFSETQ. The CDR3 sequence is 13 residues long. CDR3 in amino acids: CASSLLGDYEQYF. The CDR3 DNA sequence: TGCGCCAGCAGCTTGCTCGGGGACTACGAGCAGTACTTC.

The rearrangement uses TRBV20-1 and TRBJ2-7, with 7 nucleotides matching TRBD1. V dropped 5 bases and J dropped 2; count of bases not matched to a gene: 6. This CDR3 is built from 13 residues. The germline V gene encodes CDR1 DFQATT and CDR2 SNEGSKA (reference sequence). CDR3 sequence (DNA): TGCAGTGCTTACGGACAGGCCACCTACGAGCAGTACTTC. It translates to CSAYGQATYEQYF.

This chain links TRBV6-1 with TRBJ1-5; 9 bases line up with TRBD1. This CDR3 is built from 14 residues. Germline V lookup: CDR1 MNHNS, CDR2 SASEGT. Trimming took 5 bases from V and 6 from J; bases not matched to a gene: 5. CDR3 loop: CASSRDRAGQPQHF. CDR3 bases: TGTGCCAGCAGTCGGGACAGGGCGGGTCAGCCCCAGCATTTT.